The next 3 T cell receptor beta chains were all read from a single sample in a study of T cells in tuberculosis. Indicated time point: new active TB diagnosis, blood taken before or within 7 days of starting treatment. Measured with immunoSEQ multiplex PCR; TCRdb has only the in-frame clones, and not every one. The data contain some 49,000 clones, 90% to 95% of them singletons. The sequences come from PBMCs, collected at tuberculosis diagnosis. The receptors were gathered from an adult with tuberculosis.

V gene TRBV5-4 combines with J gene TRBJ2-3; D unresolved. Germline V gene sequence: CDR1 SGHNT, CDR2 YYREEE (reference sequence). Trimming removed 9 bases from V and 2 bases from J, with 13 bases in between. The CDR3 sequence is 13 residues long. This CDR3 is CAIQRGYTDTQYF. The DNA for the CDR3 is TGTGCCATACAACGAGGCTACACAGATACGCAGTATTTT.

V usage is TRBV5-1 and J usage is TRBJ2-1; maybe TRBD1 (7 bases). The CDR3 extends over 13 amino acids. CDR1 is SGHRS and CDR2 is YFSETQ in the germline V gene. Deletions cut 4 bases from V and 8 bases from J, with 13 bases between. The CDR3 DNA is TGCGCCAGCAGCCCCGGAGGGGGCTATGAGCAGTTCTTC. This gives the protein CASSPGGGYEQFF.

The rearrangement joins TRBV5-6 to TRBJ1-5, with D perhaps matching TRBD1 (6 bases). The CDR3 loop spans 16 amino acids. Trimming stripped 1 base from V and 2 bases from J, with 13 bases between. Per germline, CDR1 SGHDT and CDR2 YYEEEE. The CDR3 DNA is TGTGCCAGCAGCTTGTGGTTCAGGGGCGGCAATCAGCCCCAGCATTTT. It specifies CASSLWFRGGNQPQHF.